The rows below give T cell receptor beta chains drawn from one sample of a study of blood T cells in healthy people across ages. One entry per CDR3 protein, called by TCRdb with MiXCR from the 5' RACE reads. Of more than 700,000 distinct CDR3 sequences listed, about 55% are singletons. Sequences were obtained from blood. The receptors originated from a man at least 80 years old in good health. Both conserved end residues are part of each CDR3. A D gene is named only where the DNA matches it firmly. Clone size appears in some rows only: once, few, many, or a class for an expanded clone.

TRBJ1-2,few,17,TRBV20-1,.,TGCAGTGCTGCGATCGGGGGAACTTACACCGCGGGCTATGGCTACACCTTC,CSAAIGGTYTAGYGYTF
TRBJ2-1,.,15,TRBV5-5,TRBD2,TGTGCCAGCGGTCGGGGGACTAGCGGGCTCAATGAGCAGTTCTTC,CASGRGTSGLNEQFF
TRBJ1-4,many,14,TRBV5-1,TRBD1,TGCGCCAGCAGCTCACAGGGGAATAATGAAAAACTGTTTTTT,CASSSQGNNEKLFF
TRBJ1-2,few,15,TRBV19,.,TGTGCCAGTTCCTCTGTGCTGGGGTTTAACTATGGCTACACCTTC,CASSSVLGFNYGYTF
TRBJ1-2,.,13,TRBV2,.,TGTGCCAGCAGGGCAGGCCCTAACTATGGCTACACCTTC,CASRAGPNYGYTF
TRBJ1-2,.,13,TRBV6-7,.,TGTGCCAGGAGGGGGGCTTGGCAGAGCGGCTACACCTTC,CARRGAWQSGYTF
TRBJ1-5,.,15,TRBV27,.,TGTGCCAGCAGTTCGGCGGGGGGCTCGGATCAGCCCCAGCATTTT,CASSSAGGSDQPQHF
TRBJ2-3,.,15,TRBV20-1,.,TGCAGTGCCCCGGCGACGGGCCCTAGCACAGATACGCAGTATTTT,CSAPATGPSTDTQYF
TRBJ1-1,.,11,TRBV25-1,.,TGTGCCAGCAGCGGTCGTTCTGAAGCTTTCTTT,CASSGRSEAFF
TRBJ2-1,few,12,TRBV29-1,.,TGCAGCGTTGAAGATCCGGCATATGAGCAGTTCTTC,CSVEDPAYEQFF